This entry concerns a single TCR beta chain. The entry originates in a study of blood T cell repertoires in COVID-19. The germline V gene has CDR1 SGDLS and CDR2 YYNGEE. Germline trimming cut 3 bases from V and 4 bases from J; bases unmatched to any gene: 6. The CDR3 has 16 residues. Sequenced by immunoSEQ multiplex PCR; TCRdb stores in-frame clones only, minus some. Altogether about 170,000 clones are present, around four fifths being singletons, with the ten largest covering roughly 15%. The sequenced material came from peripheral blood. This TCR was recovered from a woman in her 70s with COVID-19, enrolled during active disease. The chain combines TRBV9 with TRBJ2-1, with 11 bases that match TRBD2. CDR3 sequence reads: CASSATGTSGYNEQFF. The CDR3 coding sequence is TGTGCCAGCAGCGCTACCGGGACTAGCGGATACAATGAGCAGTTCTTC.